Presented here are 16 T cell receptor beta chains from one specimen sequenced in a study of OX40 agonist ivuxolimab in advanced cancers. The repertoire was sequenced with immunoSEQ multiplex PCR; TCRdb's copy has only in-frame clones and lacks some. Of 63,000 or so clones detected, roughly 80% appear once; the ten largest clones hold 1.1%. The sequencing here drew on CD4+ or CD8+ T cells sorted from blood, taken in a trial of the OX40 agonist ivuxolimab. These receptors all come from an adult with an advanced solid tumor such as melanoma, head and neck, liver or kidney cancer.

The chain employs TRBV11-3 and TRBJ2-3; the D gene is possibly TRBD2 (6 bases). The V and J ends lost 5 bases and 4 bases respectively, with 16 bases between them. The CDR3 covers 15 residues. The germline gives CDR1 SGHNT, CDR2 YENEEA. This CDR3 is CASSRDSSRSDTQYF. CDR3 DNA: TGTGCCAGCAGCCGGGACTCCTCCCGGTCAGATACGCAGTATTTT.

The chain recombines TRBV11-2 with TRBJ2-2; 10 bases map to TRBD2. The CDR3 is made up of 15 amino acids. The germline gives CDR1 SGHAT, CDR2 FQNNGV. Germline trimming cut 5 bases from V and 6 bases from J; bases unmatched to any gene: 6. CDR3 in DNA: TGTGCCAGCAGCCAGACTAGCGGGCTAGCCGGGGAGCTGTTTTTT. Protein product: CASSQTSGLAGELFF.

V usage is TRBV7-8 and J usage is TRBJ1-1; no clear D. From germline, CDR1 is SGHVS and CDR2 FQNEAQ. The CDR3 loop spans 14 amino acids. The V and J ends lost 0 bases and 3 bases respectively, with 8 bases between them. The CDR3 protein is CASSLAVRYTEAFF. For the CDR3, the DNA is TGTGCCAGCAGCTTAGCTGTCCGGTACACTGAAGCTTTCTTT.

The CDR3 spells CASSPGTGPGNQPQHF. The CDR3, as DNA: TGTGCCAGCTCACCGGGAACAGGCCCTGGCAATCAGCCCCAGCATTTT. The chain is built from TRBV18 and TRBJ1-5; weak D call: TRBD1 (5 bases). The CDR3 totals 16 residues. The V end was cut by 3 bases, the J end by 2 bases, with 14 bases between. Germline V gene data show CDR1 as KGHSH and CDR2 as LQKENI.

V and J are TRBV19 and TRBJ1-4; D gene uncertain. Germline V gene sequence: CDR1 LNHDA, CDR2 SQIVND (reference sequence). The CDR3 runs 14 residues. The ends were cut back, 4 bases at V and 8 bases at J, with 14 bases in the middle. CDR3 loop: CASSTRAPQEKLFF. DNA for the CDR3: TGTGCCAGTAGTACCCGGGCCCCGCAGGAAAAACTGTTTTTT. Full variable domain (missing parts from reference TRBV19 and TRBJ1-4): DGGITQSPKYLFRKEGQNVTLSCEQNLNHDAMYWYRQDPGQGLRLIYYSQIVNDFQKGDIAEGYSVSREKKESFPLTVTSAQKNPTAFYLCASSTRAPQEKLFFGSGTQLSVL.

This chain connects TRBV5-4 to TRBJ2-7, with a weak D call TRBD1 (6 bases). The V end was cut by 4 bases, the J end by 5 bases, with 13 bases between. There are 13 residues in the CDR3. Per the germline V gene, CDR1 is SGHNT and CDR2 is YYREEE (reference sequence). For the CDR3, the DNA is TGTGCCAGCAGCGACCGGGACACCCACGAGCAGTACTTC. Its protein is CASSDRDTHEQYF.

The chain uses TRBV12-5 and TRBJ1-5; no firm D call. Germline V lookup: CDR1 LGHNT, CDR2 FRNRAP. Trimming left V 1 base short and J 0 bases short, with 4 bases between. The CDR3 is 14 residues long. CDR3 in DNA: TGTGCTAGTGGTTTGGGGCCTAGCAATCAGCCCCAGCATTTT. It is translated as CASGLGPSNQPQHF.

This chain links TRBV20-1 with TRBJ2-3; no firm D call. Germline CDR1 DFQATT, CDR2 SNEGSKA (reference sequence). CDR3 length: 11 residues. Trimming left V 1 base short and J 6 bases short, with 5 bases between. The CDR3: CSARVVDTQYF. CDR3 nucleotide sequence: TGCAGTGCTAGAGTGGTCGATACGCAGTATTTT.

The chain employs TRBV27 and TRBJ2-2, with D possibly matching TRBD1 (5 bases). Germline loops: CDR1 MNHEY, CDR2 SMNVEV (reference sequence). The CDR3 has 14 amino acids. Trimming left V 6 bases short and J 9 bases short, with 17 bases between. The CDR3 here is CASSTRTRVWELFF. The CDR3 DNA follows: TGTGCCAGCAGCACCAGGACACGGGTTTGGGAGCTGTTTTTT.

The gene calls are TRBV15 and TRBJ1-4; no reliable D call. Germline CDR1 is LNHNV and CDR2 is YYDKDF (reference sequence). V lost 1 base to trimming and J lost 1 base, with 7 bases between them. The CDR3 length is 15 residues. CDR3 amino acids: CATSRAPRTNEKLFF. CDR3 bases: TGTGCCACCAGCAGAGCGCCCAGAACTAATGAAAAACTGTTTTTT. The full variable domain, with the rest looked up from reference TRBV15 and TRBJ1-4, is DAMVIQNPRYQVTQFGKPVTLSCSQTLNHNVMYWYQQKSSQAPKLLFHYYDKDFNNEADTPDNFQSRRPNTSFCFLDIRSPGLGDTAMYLCATSRAPRTNEKLFFGSGTQLSVL.

CDR3 coding DNA: TGCAGCGTAGGTGGTAGAGGTGTAGGGGACAGGGATAGAACTAGCACCGGGGAGCTGTTTTTT. This translates into CSVGGRGVGDRDRTSTGELFF. The chain employs TRBV29-1 and TRBJ2-2, with TRBD1 identical over 9 bases. Germline V gene data show CDR1 as SQVTM and CDR2 as ANQGSEA. The CDR3 has 21 amino acids. The V and J ends lost 6 bases and 4 bases, in that order; junction bases with no gene match: 27.

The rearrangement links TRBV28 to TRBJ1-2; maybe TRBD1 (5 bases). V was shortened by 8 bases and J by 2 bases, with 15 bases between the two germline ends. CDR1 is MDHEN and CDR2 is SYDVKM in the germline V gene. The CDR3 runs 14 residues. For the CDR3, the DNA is TGTGCCAGCGCCCGAGGGACTAAGAACTATGGCTACACCTTC. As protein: CASARGTKNYGYTF.

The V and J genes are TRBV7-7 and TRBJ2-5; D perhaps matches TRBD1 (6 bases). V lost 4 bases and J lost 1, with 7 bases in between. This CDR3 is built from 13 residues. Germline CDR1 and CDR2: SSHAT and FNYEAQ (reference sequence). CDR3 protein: CASSYRVQETQYF. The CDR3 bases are TGTGCCAGCAGCTACAGGGTCCAAGAGACCCAGTACTTC.

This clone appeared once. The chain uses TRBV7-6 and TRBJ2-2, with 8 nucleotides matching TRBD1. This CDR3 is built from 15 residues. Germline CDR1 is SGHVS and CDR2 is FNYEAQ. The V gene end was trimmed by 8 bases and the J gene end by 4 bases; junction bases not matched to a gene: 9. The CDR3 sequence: CASERQGRSTGELFF. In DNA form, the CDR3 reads TGTGCCAGCGAAAGACAGGGGAGATCCACCGGGGAGCTGTTTTTT.

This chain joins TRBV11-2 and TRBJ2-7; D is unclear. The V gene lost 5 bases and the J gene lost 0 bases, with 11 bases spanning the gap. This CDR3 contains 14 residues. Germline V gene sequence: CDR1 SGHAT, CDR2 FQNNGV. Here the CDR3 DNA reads TGTGCCAGCAGCCCCGCTCGGGTCTCCTACGAGCAGTACTTC. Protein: CASSPARVSYEQYF.

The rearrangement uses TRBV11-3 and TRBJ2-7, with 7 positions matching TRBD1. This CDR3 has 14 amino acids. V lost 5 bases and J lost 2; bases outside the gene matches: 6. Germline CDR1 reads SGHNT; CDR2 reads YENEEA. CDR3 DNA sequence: TGTGCCAGCAGCACATACAGGGGCCCCTACGAGCAGTACTTC. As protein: CASSTYRGPYEQYF.